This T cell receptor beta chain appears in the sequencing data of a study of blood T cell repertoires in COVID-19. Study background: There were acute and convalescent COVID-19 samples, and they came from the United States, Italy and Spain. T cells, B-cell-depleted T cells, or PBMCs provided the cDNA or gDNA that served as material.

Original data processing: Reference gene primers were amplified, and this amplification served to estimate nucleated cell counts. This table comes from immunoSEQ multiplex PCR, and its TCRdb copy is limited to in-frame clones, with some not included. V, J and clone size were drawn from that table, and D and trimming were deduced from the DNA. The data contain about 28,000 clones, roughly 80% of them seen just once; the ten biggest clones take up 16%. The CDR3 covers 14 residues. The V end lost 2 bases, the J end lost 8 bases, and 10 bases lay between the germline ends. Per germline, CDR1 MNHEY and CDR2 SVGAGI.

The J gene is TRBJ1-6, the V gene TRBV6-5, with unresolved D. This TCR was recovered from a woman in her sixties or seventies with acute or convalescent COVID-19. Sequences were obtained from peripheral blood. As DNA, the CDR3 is TGTGCCAGCAGTTACGAGGCAGACTATTCACCCCTCCACTTT. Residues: CASSYEADYSPLHF.